The 28 T cell receptor beta chains given below trace back to one sample, sequenced in a study of CD8+ T cells in alopecia areata. In each case, RNA was isolated and then reverse transcribed into cDNA as the sequencing template. Using immunoSEQ multiplex PCR, the repertoire was profiled, and TCRdb retains in-frame clones only, with some absent. Altogether around 140,000 clones are present, about 51% being singletons, with the ten largest covering approximately 0.99%. The sequencing used CD4+ T cells sorted from blood, collected at week 0. These receptor sequences come from a human donor with alopecia areata.

The chain links TRBV5-4 to TRBJ2-7; TRBD1 matches at 8 bases. J was trimmed by 3 bases and V by 1 base; bases with no gene match: 6. CDR1 SGHNT and CDR2 YYREEE come from the germline V gene (reference sequence). The CDR3 is made up of 15 amino acids. This CDR3 reads CASSLSTGGRYEQYF. The CDR3 DNA reads as TGTGCCAGCAGCTTGTCCACAGGGGGTCGCTACGAGCAGTACTTC. The full variable domain, completed using reference TRBV5-4 and TRBJ2-7, is ETGVTQSPTHLIKTRGQQVTLRCSSQSGHNTVSWYQQALGQGPQFIFQYYREEENGRGNFPPRFSGLQFPNYSSELNVNALELDDSALYLCASSLSTGGRYEQYFGPGTRLTVT.

The sample holds a few counts of this clone. The rearrangement joins TRBV7-9 to TRBJ2-5; D may be TRBD2 (5 bases). Germline V gives CDR1 SEHNR, CDR2 FQNEAQ (reference sequence). The CDR3 length is 14 residues. The V end was cut by 5 bases, the J end by 4 bases, with 14 bases between. CDR3 region: CASSQVRVGETQYF. CDR3 bases: TGTGCCAGCAGCCAGGTGCGGGTCGGAGAGACCCAGTACTTC.

V and J are TRBV15 and TRBJ2-7; D unresolved. The V gene's germline CDR1 is LNHNV and CDR2 YYDKDF (reference sequence). V lost 1 base to trimming and J lost 5 bases, with 6 bases between them. The CDR3 is 12 residues long. The CDR3 protein is CATSRAMNEQYF. CDR3 nucleotide sequence: TGTGCCACCAGCAGAGCCATGAACGAGCAGTACTTC.

The CDR3 DNA is TGTGCCAGCAGCTACCTAAGAAGTCACGAGCAGTACTTC. Translation gives CASSYLRSHEQYF. The chain recombines TRBV11-2 with TRBJ2-7; D call uncertain. Germline V lookup: CDR1 SGHAT, CDR2 FQNNGV. This CDR3 region has 13 residues. Deletions cut 4 bases from V and 5 bases from J, with 12 bases between.

This clone was counted once. This chain connects TRBV30 to TRBJ2-2; TRBD2 might be the D (5 bases). Per the germline V gene, CDR1 is GTSNPN and CDR2 is SVGIG (reference sequence). The CDR3 is 14 residues long. The germline V and J ends were trimmed by 4 bases and 7 bases, with 16 bases remaining between them. CDR3 residues: CAWMKWTGSGELFF. The CDR3 DNA sequence: TGTGCCTGGATGAAGTGGACTGGCAGCGGGGAGCTGTTTTTT.

The chain joins TRBV7-3 to TRBJ2-3; perhaps TRBD1 as D (5 bases). The length of the CDR3 is 16 residues. CDR1 and CDR2 from the germline V gene are SGHTA and FQGTGA. V was pared by 5 bases and J by 1 base, with 16 bases between. CDR3: CASSLNVGLGTDTQYF. CDR3 nucleotide sequence: TGTGCCAGCAGCCTTAATGTGGGGCTAGGCACAGATACGCAGTATTTT. The full variable domain, in which reference TRBV7-3 and TRBJ2-3 provide the parts outside the CDR3, is GAGVSQTPSNKVTEKGKYVELRCDPISGHTALYWYRQSLGQGPEFLIYFQGTGAADDSGLPNDRFFAVRPEGSVSTLKIQRTERGDSAVYLCASSLNVGLGTDTQYFGPGTRLTVL.

The chain employs TRBV7-8 and TRBJ2-2; D is unclear. The CDR3 is 12 amino acids. Germline CDR1 SGHVS, CDR2 FQNEAQ. Trimming left V 4 bases short and J 8 bases short, with 8 bases between. The CDR3 DNA sequence: TGTGCCAGCAGCTACCAGGCAGGGGAGCTGTTTTTT. Residues: CASSYQAGELFF.

This clone came up many times. The rearrangement links TRBV19 to TRBJ2-1, with D possibly TRBD2 on 6 matching bases. The CDR3 sequence is 16 residues long. Trimming shortened V by 2 bases and J by 0 bases, and 11 bases separated the two germline ends. Per germline, CDR1 LNHDA and CDR2 SQIVND (reference sequence). CDR3 sequence (DNA): TGTGCCAGTAGTATAACTAGCTCTGACTCCTACAATGAGCAGTTCTTC. As protein: CASSITSSDSYNEQFF.

The genes are TRBV6-5 and TRBJ2-7; TRBD2 agrees at 9 bases. The J segment lost 2 bases and the V segment lost 0 bases, leaving 5 bases of the junction unmatched. Germline V gene data show CDR1 as MNHEY and CDR2 as SVGAGI. This CDR3 is built from 16 residues. The CDR3 nucleotides read TGTGCCAGCAGTTACTCGGTAGGGACTAGCCCCTACGAGCAGTACTTC. It encodes CASSYSVGTSPYEQYF.

V gene TRBV6-1 combines with J gene TRBJ2-7; D gene unclear. Germline lookup yields CDR1 MNHNS and CDR2 SASEGT. Deletions cut 7 bases from V and 3 bases from J, with 7 bases between. This CDR3 contains 11 residues. The CDR3 bases are TGTGCCAGCACTAGTGTCTACGAGCAGTACTTC. Protein: CASTSVYEQYF.

The chain recombines TRBV29-1 with TRBJ2-1, with 8 nucleotides matching TRBD1. This CDR3 is 16 amino acids long. CDR1 SQVTM and CDR2 ANQGSEA come from the germline V gene. V shed 6 bases, J shed 4 bases, and the junction held 14 bases outside the gene matches. CDR3 residues: CSVLGPTGQAYNEQFF. In nucleotides, the CDR3 is TGCAGCGTCCTGGGACCGACGGGACAGGCATACAATGAGCAGTTCTTC.

This clone came up a few times. The chain recombines TRBV5-1 with TRBJ2-7; 11 bases map to TRBD2. Germline V lookup: CDR1 SGHRS, CDR2 YFSETQ. Trimming took 5 bases from V and 5 from J; bases not matched to a gene: 6. The CDR3 sequence is 14 residues long. The CDR3 sequence: CASRLAGGPNEQYF. In nucleotides, the CDR3 is TGCGCCAGCAGATTAGCGGGAGGGCCGAACGAGCAGTACTTC.

A few counts support this clone. This rearrangement joins TRBV19 to TRBJ2-7, with D perhaps matching TRBD2 (6 bases). Between the trimmed V and J ends, which lost 3 bases and 3 bases, there was a span of 12 bases. Germline CDR1 LNHDA, CDR2 SQIVND (reference sequence). The CDR3 is 14 residues long. In nucleotides, the CDR3 is TGTGCCAGTAGTATGATTGCGGGAAACTACGAGCAGTACTTC. Translating it yields CASSMIAGNYEQYF.

This clone was observed a handful of times. This chain uses TRBV28 with TRBJ1-2; perhaps TRBD1 as D (5 bases). V lost 4 bases and J 4 bases, leaving 10 bases between the germline ends. There are 13 residues in the CDR3. Germline V CDR1 and CDR2: MDHEN, SYDVKM. This CDR3 is CASSSIQGYGYTF. DNA of the CDR3: TGTGCCAGCAGTTCAATCCAGGGCTATGGCTACACCTTC.

The chain is built from TRBV7-6 and TRBJ2-1; 11 bases line up with TRBD2. V trimming: 1 base; J trimming: 6 bases; junction bases outside the gene matches: 5. Germline V CDR1 and CDR2: SGHVS, FNYEAQ. The CDR3 covers 16 residues. The CDR3 is CASSLGPTSGSNEQFF. CDR3 in DNA: TGTGCCAGCAGCTTAGGTCCCACTAGCGGGAGCAATGAGCAGTTCTTC.

For this clone: The same CDR3 is also encoded by other DNA sequences in this sample. The genes are TRBV18 and TRBJ2-5; D gene unclear. The CDR3 is made up of 11 amino acids. V was pared by 2 bases and J by 3 bases, with 1 base between. Germline V gene sequence: CDR1 KGHSH, CDR2 LQKENI. The CDR3 sequence: CASSPEETQYF. DNA of the CDR3: TGTGCCAGCTCACCAGAAGAGACCCAGTACTTC.

This clone has a handful of counts. At the DNA level, this CDR3 is encoded by other sequences in the same sample as well. This chain joins TRBV30 and TRBJ1-5; 7 bases line up with TRBD1. Germline CDR1 is GTSNPN and CDR2 is SVGIG (reference sequence). Unmatched junction bases numbered 4, after V lost 1 base and J lost 7 bases. The CDR3 runs to 13 residues. The CDR3 DNA reads as TGTGCCTGGAGTGGACAGGGTCTCCAGCCCCAGCATTTT. Translated, it gives CAWSGQGLQPQHF.

V and J are TRBV7-3 and TRBJ2-1, with 13 bases lining up with TRBD2. Germline CDR1 and CDR2: SGHTA and FQGTGA. CDR3 length: 15 amino acids. V gave up 5 bases and J gave up 6 bases; unmatched junction bases: 4. The CDR3 spells CASSAGLAGLNEQFF. As DNA, the CDR3 is TGTGCCAGCAGCGCGGGACTAGCGGGACTCAATGAGCAGTTCTTC.

The rearrangement joins TRBV25-1 to TRBJ2-5, with TRBD1 matching 8 bases. This CDR3 has 14 residues. In germline, CDR1 is MGHDK, CDR2 SYGVNS. Trimming cost V 3 bases and J 4 bases; bases outside gene matches: 4. CDR3 in amino acids: CASSDSTGVETQYF. The CDR3 DNA reads as TGTGCCAGCAGTGACTCGACAGGGGTAGAGACCCAGTACTTC.

In its sample, this clone was seen a few times. This chain connects TRBV29-1 to TRBJ2-1; 16 nucleotides match TRBD2. This CDR3 has 14 residues. With V trimmed by 6 bases and J by 12 bases, 8 bases remained unmatched. The germline V gene has CDR1 SQVTM and CDR2 ANQGSEA. The CDR3 bases are TGCAGCGTCGAGGTGGGGACTAGCGGGAGGGGGCAGTTCTTC. Translating it yields CSVEVGTSGRGQFF.

The J gene is TRBJ2-3, the V gene TRBV6-1, with a weak D call TRBD2 (6 bases). Between the trimmed V and J ends, which lost 8 bases and 2 bases, there was a span of 14 bases. The CDR3 sequence is 14 residues long. Germline V gene data show CDR1 as MNHNS and CDR2 as SASEGT. This chain's CDR3 is CASGQAGVTDTQYF. For the CDR3, the DNA is TGTGCCAGCGGCCAAGCGGGTGTCACAGATACGCAGTATTTT.

The CDR3 DNA is TGCGCCAGCAGCCAAGAACCCCCCAGGGACAGGAACCTCCCACGTGGCTACACCTTC. It encodes CASSQEPPRDRNLPRGYTF. The chain combines TRBV4-1 with TRBJ1-2; 8 bases fit TRBD1. The germline CDR1 and CDR2 sequences are MGHRA and YSYEKL. With 0 bases clipped from V and 7 bases from J, the junction kept 19 bases outside the gene matches. CDR3 size: 19 residues.

V usage is TRBV5-4 and J usage is TRBJ2-2; D not resolved. Germline-derived CDR1 and CDR2 are SGHNT and YYREEE (reference sequence). V was pared by 5 bases and J by 5 bases, with 7 bases between. The CDR3 has 12 amino acids. CDR3 protein: CASSPRTGELFF. In DNA form, the CDR3 reads TGTGCCAGCAGTCCCCGGACCGGGGAGCTGTTTTTT.

This rearrangement joins TRBV29-1 to TRBJ2-3; unclear D gene. V was cut by 3 bases and J by 3 bases, with 7 bases left in between. Germline loops: CDR1 SQVTM, CDR2 ANQGSEA. The CDR3 loop spans 12 amino acids. This CDR3 reads CSVEGMTDTQYF. As DNA, the CDR3 is TGCAGCGTTGAGGGGATGACAGATACGCAGTATTTT.

The V gene is TRBV11-2, the J gene TRBJ2-3, with 8 bases identical to TRBD1. Losses at the gene ends were 5 bases for V and 4 bases for J; bases not matched to a gene: 5. CDR1 and CDR2 from the germline V gene are SGHAT and FQNNGV. The CDR3 loop spans 14 amino acids. The CDR3: CASSQGAIADTQYF. The CDR3 DNA follows: TGTGCCAGCAGCCAGGGGGCTATCGCAGATACGCAGTATTTT. The full variable domain, in which reference TRBV11-2 and TRBJ2-3 provide the parts outside the CDR3, is EAGVAQSPRYKIIEKRQSVAFWCNPISGHATLYWYQQILGQGPKLLIQFQNNGVVDDSQLPKDRFSAERLKGVDSTLKIQPAKLEDSAVYLCASSQGAIADTQYFGPGTRLTVL.

This clone was seen only a few times. The genes are TRBV29-1 and TRBJ2-7; D gene uncertain. Trimming removed 6 bases from V and 2 bases from J, with 14 bases in between. The germline gives CDR1 SQVTM, CDR2 ANQGSEA. The CDR3 consists of 13 residues. CDR3 bases: TGCAGCGTGGTCAGACACGACACCTACGAGCAGTACTTC. Translated, it gives CSVVRHDTYEQYF.

This clone was detected only a few times. Here the CDR3 DNA reads TGTGCCTGGTCTCCCCGGGACAGGGGGGCCGAAGCTTTCTTT. Encoded protein: CAWSPRDRGAEAFF. The chain uses TRBV30 and TRBJ1-1; 11 bases agree with TRBD1. Germline V gene lookup returns CDR1 GTSNPN and CDR2 SVGIG (reference sequence). The CDR3 covers 14 residues. J was trimmed by 8 bases and V by 5 bases; bases with no gene match: 10.

The V gene is TRBV29-1, the J gene TRBJ1-2; tentative D call: TRBD1 (5 bases). The CDR3 loop spans 11 amino acids. Per the germline V gene, CDR1 is SQVTM and CDR2 is ANQGSEA. Deletions cut 6 bases from V and 2 bases from J, with 7 bases between. The CDR3 region is CSVGTNYGYTF. CDR3 nucleotide sequence: TGCAGCGTGGGGACCAACTATGGCTACACCTTC.